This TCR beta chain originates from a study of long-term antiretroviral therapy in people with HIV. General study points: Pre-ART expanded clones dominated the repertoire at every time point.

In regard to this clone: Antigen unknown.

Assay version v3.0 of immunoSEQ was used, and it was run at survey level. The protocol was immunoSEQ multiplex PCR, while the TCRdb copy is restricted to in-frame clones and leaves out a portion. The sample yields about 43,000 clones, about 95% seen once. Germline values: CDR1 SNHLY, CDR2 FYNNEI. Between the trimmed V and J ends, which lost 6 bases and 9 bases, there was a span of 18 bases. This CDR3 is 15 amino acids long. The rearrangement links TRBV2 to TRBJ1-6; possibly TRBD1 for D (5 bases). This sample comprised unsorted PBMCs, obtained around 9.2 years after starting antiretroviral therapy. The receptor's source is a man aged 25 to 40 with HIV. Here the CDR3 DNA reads TGTGCCAGCAGCCCCCGAGACCACAGGTCTTCACCCCTCCACTTT. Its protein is CASSPRDHRSSPLHF.